Listed below are T cell receptor beta chains from one sample, sequenced in a study of T cell responses to AZD1222 COVID-19 vaccine. Using immunoSEQ multiplex PCR, the repertoire was profiled, and TCRdb retains in-frame clones only, with some absent. In the table there are approximately 88,000 clones, 85% to 90% of which are singletons. The material was peripheral blood, obtained 28 days after the second AZD1222 dose. Receptor source: an adult who received the AZD1222 COVID-19 vaccine. Both conserved end residues are part of each CDR3. The D gene is left open where the match is weak. Clone size is not always given. Where it is, it says once, few, many or a class for expanded clones.

J: TRBJ1-1; V: TRBV3-1/TRBV3-2; D: TRBD1; length: 13; size: NA; CDR3: CASSPTGRGRAFF; DNA: TGTGCCAGCAGCCCGACCGGGAGGGGGCGTGCTTTCTTT
J: TRBJ1-6; V: TRBV3-1/TRBV3-2; D: TRBD1; length: 15; size: NA; CDR3: CASSQWGTANSPLHF; DNA: TGTGCCAGCAGCCAATGGGGGACAGCAAATTCACCCCTCCACTTT
J: TRBJ1-6; V: TRBV6-5; D: TRBD1; length: 15; size: once; CDR3: CASTRTGASSSPLHF; DNA: TGTGCCAGCACCCGGACAGGGGCCTCTAGTTCACCCCTCCACTTT
J: TRBJ1-2; V: TRBV19; D: TRBD1; length: 15; size: NA; CDR3: CASDGTGGSDYGYTF; DNA: TGTGCCAGTGATGGGACAGGGGGAAGTGACTATGGCTACACCTTC
J: TRBJ2-2; V: TRBV30; D: TRBD2; length: 16; size: NA; CDR3: CAWSVLRLARTGELFF; DNA: TGTGCCTGGAGTGTATTACGACTAGCCCGGACCGGGGAGCTGTTTTTT
J: TRBJ1-2; V: TRBV12-3/TRBV12-4; D: NA; length: 11; size: NA; CDR3: CASSRNYGYTF; DNA: TGTGCCAGCAGCCGTAACTATGGCTACACCTTC
J: TRBJ1-1; V: TRBV18; D: NA; length: 14; size: few; CDR3: CASSPGHENTEAFF; DNA: TGTGCCAGCTCACCGGGACACGAGAACACTGAAGCTTTCTTT
J: TRBJ1-1; V: TRBV5-6; D: TRBD1; length: 14; size: NA; CDR3: CASSSRTGRLEAFF; DNA: TGTGCCAGCAGCTCGAGGACAGGGCGACTTGAAGCTTTCTTT
J: TRBJ2-2; V: TRBV12-5; D: NA; length: 15; size: NA; CDR3: CASGLRTANTGELFF; DNA: TGTGCTAGTGGTTTGAGGACAGCGAACACCGGGGAGCTGTTTTTT
J: TRBJ2-3; V: TRBV27; D: NA; length: 14; size: NA; CDR3: CASSLWGNTDTQYF; DNA: TGTGCCAGCAGTTTATGGGGCAACACAGATACGCAGTATTTT
J: TRBJ2-7; V: TRBV5-6; D: NA; length: 12; size: NA; CDR3: CASSYGRYEQYF; DNA: TGTGCCAGCAGTTACGGGAGATACGAGCAGTACTTC
J: TRBJ2-1; V: TRBV5-1; D: TRBD1; length: 15; size: NA; CDR3: CASSGWTGVDNEQFF; DNA: TGCGCCAGCAGCGGGTGGACAGGGGTGGACAATGAGCAGTTCTTC
J: TRBJ1-5; V: TRBV4-1; D: NA; length: 14; size: NA; CDR3: CASSQVNSWQPQHF; DNA: TGCGCCAGCAGCCAAGTGAATTCTTGGCAGCCCCAGCATTTT
J: TRBJ2-1; V: TRBV5-1; D: TRBD2; length: 14; size: once; CDR3: CASSLSPGGNEQFF; DNA: TGCGCCAGCAGCTTGTCTCCGGGGGGAAATGAGCAGTTCTTC
J: TRBJ1-4; V: TRBV29-1; D: NA; length: 13; size: NA; CDR3: CSARDHRGEKLFF; DNA: TGCAGCGCCAGGGACCATCGGGGCGAAAAACTGTTTTTT
J: TRBJ1-2; V: TRBV7-9; D: NA; length: 15; size: NA; CDR3: CASSPWQSSNYGYTF; DNA: TGTGCCAGCAGCCCTTGGCAGTCTTCTAACTATGGCTACACCTTC
J: TRBJ1-2; V: TRBV6-5; D: NA; length: 13; size: NA; CDR3: CASSLQGRSGYTF; DNA: TGTGCCAGCAGCCTTCAGGGGAGATCTGGCTACACCTTC
J: TRBJ2-2; V: TRBV5-1; D: NA; length: 17; size: few; CDR3: CASSSLLGGGYTGELFF; DNA: TGCGCCAGCAGCTCCCTCCTGGGGGGAGGTTACACCGGGGAGCTGTTTTTT
J: TRBJ1-5; V: TRBV6-5; D: NA; length: 14; size: NA; CDR3: CASSYSRRGQPQHF; DNA: TGTGCCAGCAGTTACTCGAGAAGAGGTCAGCCCCAGCATTTT
J: TRBJ1-1; V: TRBV5-1; D: NA; length: 15; size: NA; CDR3: CASSSFWGIDTEAFF; DNA: TGCGCCAGCAGCTCCTTTTGGGGGATAGACACTGAAGCTTTCTTT
J: TRBJ1-2; V: TRBV7-9; D: NA; length: 16; size: NA; CDR3: CASSLVSRGRNYGYTF; DNA: TGTGCCAGCAGCTTAGTATCCAGGGGCCGTAACTATGGCTACACCTTC
J: TRBJ1-2; V: TRBV9; D: NA; length: 14; size: NA; CDR3: CASSVSTGLYGYTF; DNA: TGTGCCAGCAGCGTATCAACAGGACTCTATGGCTACACCTTC
J: TRBJ1-2; V: TRBV6-5; D: NA; length: 15; size: NA; CDR3: CASSYSYNLDYGYTF; DNA: TGTGCCAGCAGTTACTCATACAACTTGGACTATGGCTACACCTTC
J: TRBJ2-7; V: TRBV5-1; D: NA; length: 15; size: NA; CDR3: CASSLANARSYEQYF; DNA: TGCGCCAGCAGCTTGGCCAACGCACGGTCCTACGAGCAGTACTTC
J: TRBJ2-2; V: TRBV7-3; D: NA; length: 14; size: NA; CDR3: CASSWGLKTGELFF; DNA: TGTGCCAGCAGCTGGGGGCTAAAAACCGGGGAGCTGTTTTTT
J: TRBJ1-5; V: TRBV2; D: NA; length: 14; size: NA; CDR3: CASSEAQGHQPQHF; DNA: TGTGCCAGCAGTGAAGCGCAGGGTCATCAGCCCCAGCATTTT
J: TRBJ2-7; V: TRBV29-1; D: TRBD1; length: 13; size: NA; CDR3: CSVQGTASYEQYF; DNA: TGCAGCGTCCAAGGGACAGCCTCCTACGAGCAGTACTTC
J: TRBJ1-3; V: TRBV6-5; D: NA; length: 15; size: NA; CDR3: CASSFGIYSGNTIYF; DNA: TGTGCCAGCAGTTTTGGGATTTACTCTGGAAACACCATATATTTT
J: TRBJ1-4; V: TRBV30; D: NA; length: 13; size: few; CDR3: CAWSRTSGEKLFF; DNA: TGTGCCTGGAGTCGTACGTCCGGCGAAAAACTGTTTTTT
J: TRBJ1-3; V: TRBV2; D: NA; length: 13; size: NA; CDR3: CATVGQSGNTIYF; DNA: TGTGCCACCGTGGGGCAGTCTGGAAACACCATATATTTT